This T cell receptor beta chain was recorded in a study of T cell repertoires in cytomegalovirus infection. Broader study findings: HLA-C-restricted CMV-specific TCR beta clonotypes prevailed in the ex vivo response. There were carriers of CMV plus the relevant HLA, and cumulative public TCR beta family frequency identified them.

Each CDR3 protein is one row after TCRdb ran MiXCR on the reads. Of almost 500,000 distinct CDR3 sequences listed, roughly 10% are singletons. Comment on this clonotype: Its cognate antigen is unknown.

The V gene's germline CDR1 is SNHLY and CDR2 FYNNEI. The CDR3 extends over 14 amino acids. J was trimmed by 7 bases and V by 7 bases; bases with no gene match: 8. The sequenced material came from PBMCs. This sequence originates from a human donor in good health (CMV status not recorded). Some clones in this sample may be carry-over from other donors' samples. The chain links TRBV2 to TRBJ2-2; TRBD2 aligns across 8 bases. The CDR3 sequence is CASTPSGQDGELFF. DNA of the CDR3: TGTGCCAGCACCCCTAGCGGGCAGGACGGGGAGCTGTTTTTT.